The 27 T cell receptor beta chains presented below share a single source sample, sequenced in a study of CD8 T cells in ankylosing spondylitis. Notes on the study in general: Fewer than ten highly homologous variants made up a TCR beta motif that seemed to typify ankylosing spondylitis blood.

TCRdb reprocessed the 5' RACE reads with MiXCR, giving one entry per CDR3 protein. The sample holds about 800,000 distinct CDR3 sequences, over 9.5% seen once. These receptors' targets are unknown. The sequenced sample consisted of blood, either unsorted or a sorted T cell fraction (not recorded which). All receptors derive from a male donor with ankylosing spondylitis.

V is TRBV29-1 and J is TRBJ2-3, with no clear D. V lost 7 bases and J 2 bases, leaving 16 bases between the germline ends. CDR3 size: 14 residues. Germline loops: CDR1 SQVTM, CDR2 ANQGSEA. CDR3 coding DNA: TGCAGCGCCCAGCCCCCACCACTCACAGATACGCAGTATTTT. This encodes CSAQPPPLTDTQYF.

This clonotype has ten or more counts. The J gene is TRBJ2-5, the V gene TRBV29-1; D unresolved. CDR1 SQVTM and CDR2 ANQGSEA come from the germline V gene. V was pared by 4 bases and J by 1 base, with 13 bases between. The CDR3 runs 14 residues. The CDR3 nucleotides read TGCAGCGTTGTCGATCCCCCTTTCCAAGAGACCCAGTACTTC. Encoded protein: CSVVDPPFQETQYF.

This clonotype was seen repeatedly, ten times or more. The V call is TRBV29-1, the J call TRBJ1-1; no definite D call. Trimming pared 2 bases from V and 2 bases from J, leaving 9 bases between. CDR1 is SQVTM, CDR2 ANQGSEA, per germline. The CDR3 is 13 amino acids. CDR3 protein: CSVEIQLNTEAFF. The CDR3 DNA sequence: TGCAGCGTTGAAATCCAGTTAAACACTGAAGCTTTCTTT.

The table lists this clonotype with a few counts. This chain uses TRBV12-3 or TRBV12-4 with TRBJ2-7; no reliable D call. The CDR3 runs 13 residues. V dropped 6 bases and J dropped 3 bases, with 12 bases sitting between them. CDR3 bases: TGTGCCAGCAGCGACGGTGATTTCTACGAGCAGTACTTC. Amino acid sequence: CASSDGDFYEQYF.

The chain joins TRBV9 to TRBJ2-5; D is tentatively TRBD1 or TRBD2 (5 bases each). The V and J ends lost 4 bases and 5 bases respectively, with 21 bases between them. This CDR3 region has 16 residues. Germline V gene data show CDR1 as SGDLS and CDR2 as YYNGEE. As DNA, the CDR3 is TGTGCCAGCAGCAGATCGGGACGGCAGTTTTGGGAGACCCAGTACTTC. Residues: CASSRSGRQFWETQYF.

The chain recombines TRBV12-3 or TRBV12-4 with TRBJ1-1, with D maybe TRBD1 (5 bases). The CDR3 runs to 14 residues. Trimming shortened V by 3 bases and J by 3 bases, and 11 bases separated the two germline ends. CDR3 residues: CASSFIQEYTEAFF. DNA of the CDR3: TGTGCCAGCAGTTTCATACAGGAATACACTGAAGCTTTCTTT.

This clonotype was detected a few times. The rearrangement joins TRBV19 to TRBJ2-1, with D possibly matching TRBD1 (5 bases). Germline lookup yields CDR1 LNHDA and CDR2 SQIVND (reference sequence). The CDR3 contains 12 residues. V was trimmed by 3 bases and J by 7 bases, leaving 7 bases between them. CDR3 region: CASSIRQNEQFF. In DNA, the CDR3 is TGTGCCAGTAGTATCAGACAGAATGAGCAGTTCTTC.

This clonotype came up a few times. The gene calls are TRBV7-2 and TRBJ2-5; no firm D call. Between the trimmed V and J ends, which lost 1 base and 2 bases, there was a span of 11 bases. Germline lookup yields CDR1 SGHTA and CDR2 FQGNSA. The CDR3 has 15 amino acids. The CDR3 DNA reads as TGTGCCAGCAGCTTAGGGCTGCAGCGACAAGAGACCCAGTACTTC. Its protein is CASSLGLQRQETQYF.

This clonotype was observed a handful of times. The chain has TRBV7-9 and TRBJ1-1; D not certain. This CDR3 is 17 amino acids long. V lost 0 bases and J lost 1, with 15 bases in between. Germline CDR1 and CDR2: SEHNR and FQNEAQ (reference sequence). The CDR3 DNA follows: TGTGCCAGCAGCTTAGCCCAAGGACGGACGTCGAACACTGAAGCTTTCTTT. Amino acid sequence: CASSLAQGRTSNTEAFF.

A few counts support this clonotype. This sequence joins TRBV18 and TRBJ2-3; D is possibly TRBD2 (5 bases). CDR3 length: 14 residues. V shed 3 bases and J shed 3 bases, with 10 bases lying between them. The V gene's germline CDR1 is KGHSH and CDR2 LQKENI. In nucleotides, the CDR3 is TGTGCCAGCTCACCGCAGAGGGCGACAGATACGCAGTATTTT. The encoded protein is CASSPQRATDTQYF.

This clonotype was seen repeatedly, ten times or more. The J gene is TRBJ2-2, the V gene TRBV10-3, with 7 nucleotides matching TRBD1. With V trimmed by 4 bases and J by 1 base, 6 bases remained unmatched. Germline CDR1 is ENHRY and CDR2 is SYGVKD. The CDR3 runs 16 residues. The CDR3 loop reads CAISGGGQLNTGELFF. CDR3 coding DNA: TGTGCCATCAGTGGTGGGGGACAGCTGAACACCGGGGAGCTGTTTTTT.

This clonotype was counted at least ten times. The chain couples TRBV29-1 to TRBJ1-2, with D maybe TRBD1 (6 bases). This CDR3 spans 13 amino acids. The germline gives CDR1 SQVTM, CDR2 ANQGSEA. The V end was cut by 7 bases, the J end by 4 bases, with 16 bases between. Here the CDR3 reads CSATGSSSYGYTF. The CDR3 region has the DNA TGCAGCGCTACAGGGAGCTCTTCCTATGGCTACACCTTC. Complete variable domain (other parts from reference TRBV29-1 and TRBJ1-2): SAVISQKPSRDICQRGTSLTIQCQVDSQVTMMFWYRQQPGQSLTLIATANQGSEATYESGFVIDKFPISRPNLTFSTLTVSNMSPEDSSIYLCSATGSSSYGYTFGSGTRLTVV.

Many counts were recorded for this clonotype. CDR3 DNA: TGTGCCAGCTCACTTTCGGTTCTTGAGTTCAATGAGCAGTTCTTC. Translation: CASSLSVLEFNEQFF. This rearrangement joins TRBV18 to TRBJ2-1, with no clear D. Germline V gene data show CDR1 as KGHSH and CDR2 as LQKENI. The ends were cut back, 4 bases at V and 6 bases at J, with 16 bases in the middle. There are 15 residues in the CDR3. Combining the CDR3 with reference TRBV18 and TRBJ2-1 gives the whole variable domain NAGVMQNPRHLVRRRGQEARLRCSPMKGHSHVYWYRQLPEEGLKFMVYLQKENIIDESGMPKERFSAEFPKEGPSILRIQQVVRGDSAAYFCASSLSVLEFNEQFFGPGTRLTVL.

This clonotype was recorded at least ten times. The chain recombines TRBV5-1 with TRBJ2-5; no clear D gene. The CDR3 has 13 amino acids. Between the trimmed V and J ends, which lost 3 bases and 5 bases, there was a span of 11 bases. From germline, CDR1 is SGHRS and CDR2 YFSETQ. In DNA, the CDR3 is TGCGCCAGCAGCTCGGGCCCTACGGAGACCCAGTACTTC. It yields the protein CASSSGPTETQYF.

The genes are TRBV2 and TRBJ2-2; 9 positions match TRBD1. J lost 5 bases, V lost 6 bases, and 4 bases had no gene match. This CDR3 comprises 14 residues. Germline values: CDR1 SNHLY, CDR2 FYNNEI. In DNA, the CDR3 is TGTGCCAGCAGAGGGACAGGGTGGACCGGGGAGCTGTTTTTT. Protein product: CASRGTGWTGELFF.

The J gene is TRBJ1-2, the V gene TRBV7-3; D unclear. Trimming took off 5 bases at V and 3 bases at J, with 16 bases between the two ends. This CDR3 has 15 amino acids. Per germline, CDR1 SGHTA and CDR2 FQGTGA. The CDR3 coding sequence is TGTGCCAGCAGCCGTTCGGGAGGTTCAGACTATGGCTACACCTTC. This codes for CASSRSGGSDYGYTF.

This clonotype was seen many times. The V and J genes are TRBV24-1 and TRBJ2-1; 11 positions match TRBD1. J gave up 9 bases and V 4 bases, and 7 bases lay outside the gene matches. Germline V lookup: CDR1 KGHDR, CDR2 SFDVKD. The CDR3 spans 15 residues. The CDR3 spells CATSDPGTGGAEQFF. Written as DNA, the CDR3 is TGTGCCACCAGTGACCCCGGGACAGGGGGGGCTGAGCAGTTCTTC.

In nucleotides, the CDR3 is TGTGCCACCAGCAGTTCACTCCGGTCGCGGGGGCTCCGCCACGAGCAGTACTTC. Protein: CATSSSLRSRGLRHEQYF. The gene calls are TRBV15 and TRBJ2-7; TRBD2 is a possible D gene (7 bases). V lost 3 bases and J lost 5, with 26 bases in between. This CDR3 is built from 18 residues. The germline CDR1 and CDR2 sequences are LNHNV and YYDKDF (reference sequence).

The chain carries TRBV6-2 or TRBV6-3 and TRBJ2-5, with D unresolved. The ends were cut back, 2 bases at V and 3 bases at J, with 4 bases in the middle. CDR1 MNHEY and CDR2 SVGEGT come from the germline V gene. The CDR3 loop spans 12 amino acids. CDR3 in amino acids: CASSYAKETQYF. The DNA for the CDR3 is TGTGCCAGCAGTTACGCGAAAGAGACCCAGTACTTC.

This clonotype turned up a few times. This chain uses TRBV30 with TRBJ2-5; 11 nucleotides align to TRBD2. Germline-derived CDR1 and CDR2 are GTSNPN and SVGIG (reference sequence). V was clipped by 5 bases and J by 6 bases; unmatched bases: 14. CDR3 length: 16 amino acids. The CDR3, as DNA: TGTGCCTGGGAGCCCCCACTAGCGGGAGACCCCCAGACCCAGTACTTC. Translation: CAWEPPLAGDPQTQYF.

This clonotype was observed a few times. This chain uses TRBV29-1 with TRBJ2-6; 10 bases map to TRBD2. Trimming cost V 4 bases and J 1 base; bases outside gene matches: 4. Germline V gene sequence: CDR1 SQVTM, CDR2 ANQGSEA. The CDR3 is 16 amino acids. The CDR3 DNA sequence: TGCAGCGTTGGGGGACTAGCGTTGTCTGGGGCCAACGTCCTGACTTTC. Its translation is CSVGGLALSGANVLTF.

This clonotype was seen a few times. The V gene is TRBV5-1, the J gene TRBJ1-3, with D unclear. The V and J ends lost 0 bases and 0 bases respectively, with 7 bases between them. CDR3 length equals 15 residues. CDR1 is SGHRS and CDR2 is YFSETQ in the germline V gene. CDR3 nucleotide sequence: TGCGCCAGCAGCTTGGGGACGGTCTCTGGAAACACCATATATTTT. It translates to CASSLGTVSGNTIYF.

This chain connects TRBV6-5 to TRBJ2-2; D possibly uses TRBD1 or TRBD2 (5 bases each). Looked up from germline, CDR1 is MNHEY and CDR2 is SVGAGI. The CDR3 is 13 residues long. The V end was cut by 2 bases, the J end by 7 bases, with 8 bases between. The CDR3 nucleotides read TGTGCCAGCAGTTACGGGACCGGCGGGGAGCTGTTTTTT. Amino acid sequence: CASSYGTGGELFF.

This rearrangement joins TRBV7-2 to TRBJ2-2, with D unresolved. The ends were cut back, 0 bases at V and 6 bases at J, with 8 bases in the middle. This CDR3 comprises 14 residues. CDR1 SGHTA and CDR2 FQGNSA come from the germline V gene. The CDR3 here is CASSLAIGPGELFF. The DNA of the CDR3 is TGTGCCAGCAGCTTAGCGATAGGGCCCGGGGAGCTGTTTTTT.

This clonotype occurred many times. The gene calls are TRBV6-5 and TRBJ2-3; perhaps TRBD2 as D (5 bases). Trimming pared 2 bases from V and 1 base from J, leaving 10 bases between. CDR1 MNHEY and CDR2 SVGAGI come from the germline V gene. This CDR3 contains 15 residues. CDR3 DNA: TGTGCCAGCAGTTACGTTGGCGGGCGCACAGATACGCAGTATTTT. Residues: CASSYVGGRTDTQYF.

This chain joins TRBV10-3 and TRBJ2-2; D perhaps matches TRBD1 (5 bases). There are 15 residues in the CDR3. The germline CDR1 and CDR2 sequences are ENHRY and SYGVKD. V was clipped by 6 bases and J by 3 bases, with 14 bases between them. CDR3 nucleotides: TGTGCCATCAGGGGATTTGGGGCCGACACCGGGGAGCTGTTTTTT. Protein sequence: CAIRGFGADTGELFF.

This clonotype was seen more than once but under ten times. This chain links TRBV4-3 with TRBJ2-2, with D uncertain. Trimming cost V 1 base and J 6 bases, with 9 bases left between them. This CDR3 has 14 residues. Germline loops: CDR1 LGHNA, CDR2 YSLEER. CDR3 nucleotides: TGCGCCAGCAGCCAAGGGCTTTTCCCCGGGGAGCTGTTTTTT. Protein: CASSQGLFPGELFF.